This T cell receptor beta chain derives from a study of CD8+CD57+ T cells in acquired aplastic anemia. Across the study: Mean yield of DNA from sorted CD4+ and CD8+ cells was about 3.2 ug.

The V and J ends lost 3 bases and 4 bases respectively, with 14 bases between them. Germline V lookup: CDR1 SGDLS, CDR2 YYNGEE. CDR3 length: 14 amino acids. According to the study, genomic DNA was the template for TCR beta VDJ and CDR3 profiling. TCRdb recomputed calls from the reads with MiXCR, one row per CDR3 protein. The sample shows about 400,000 distinct CDR3 sequences, around 68% of them seen only once. The sequenced sample consisted of sorted CD4+, CD8+, or CD8+CD57+ T cells (not recorded which) from PBMCs. The sequence came from a human donor in good health, serving as a control. The rearrangement uses TRBV9 and TRBJ2-7, with D uncertain. The CDR3 DNA reads as TGTGCCAGCAGCGAGTGGGGTGATCCTTACGAGCAGTACTTC. It specifies CASSEWGDPYEQYF. The variable domain in full, with the rest retrieved from reference TRBV9 and TRBJ2-7, is DSGVTQTPKHLITATGQRVTLRCSPRSGDLSVYWYQQSLDQGLQFLIQYYNGEERAKGNILERFSAQQFPDLHSELNLSSLELGDSALYFCASSEWGDPYEQYFGPGTRLTVT.